This T cell receptor beta chain was sequenced during a study of CD8 T cells in Susac syndrome. CD8+ and CD4+ blood T cells underwent TCR beta sequencing. Negative isolation yielded CD8+ and CD4+ T cells; FACS enriched TEMRA cells. Study observations and caveats: The authors acknowledged that the study's TCR sequencing and HLA analysis involved relatively few individuals.

With respect to this clonotype: Its antigen remains unknown.

RNA totalling about 0.5 to 1 ug underwent reverse transcription with random hexamers. Amplification of TCR beta CDR3 spanned 54 Vbeta and 13 Jbeta via immunoSEQ multiplex PCR. TCRdb re-analysed the immunoSEQ multiplex PCR reads in MiXCR, keeping a single row per CDR3 protein. Of roughly 150,000 distinct CDR3 sequences detected, approximately 93% appear once; the ten largest clones hold roughly 0.099%. The TCR sequence derives from a human donor with multiple sclerosis. Material: CD4+ T cells from PBMCs.

The CDR3 nucleotides read TGTGCCAGCAGCTTAGTAGGGGCCGCTAGAGAGACCCAGTACTTC. It yields the protein CASSLVGAARETQYF. V usage is TRBV11-2 and J usage is TRBJ2-5, with a weak D call TRBD1 (5 bases). The germline V and J ends were trimmed by 1 base and 4 bases, with 13 bases remaining between them. The CDR3 covers 15 residues. Germline V gene sequence: CDR1 SGHAT, CDR2 FQNNGV.